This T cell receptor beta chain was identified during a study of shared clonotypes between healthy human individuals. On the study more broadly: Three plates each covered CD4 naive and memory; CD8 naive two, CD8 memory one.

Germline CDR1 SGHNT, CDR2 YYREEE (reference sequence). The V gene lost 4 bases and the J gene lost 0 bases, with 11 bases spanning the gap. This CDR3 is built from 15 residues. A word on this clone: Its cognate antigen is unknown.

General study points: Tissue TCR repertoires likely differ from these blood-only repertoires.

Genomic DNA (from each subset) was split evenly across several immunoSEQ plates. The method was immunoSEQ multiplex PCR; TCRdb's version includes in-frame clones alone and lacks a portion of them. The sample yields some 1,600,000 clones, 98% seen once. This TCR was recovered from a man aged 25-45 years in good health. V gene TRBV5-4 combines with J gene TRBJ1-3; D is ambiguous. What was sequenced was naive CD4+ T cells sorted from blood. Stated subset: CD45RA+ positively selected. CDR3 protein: CASSDGRSSGNTIYF. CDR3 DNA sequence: TGTGCCAGCAGCGACGGACGGAGCTCTGGAAACACCATATATTTT.